Sequencing of this T cell receptor beta chain was carried out in a study of cytomegalovirus exposure and HLA in healthy donors. Trimming cost V 7 bases and J 0 bases, with 16 bases left between them. The CDR3 is 17 residues long. Germline V lookup: CDR1 SGHAT, CDR2 FQNNGV. PCR was performed using 60 Vbeta and 13 Jbeta primers. Clones were read by immunoSEQ multiplex PCR, and TCRdb kept only the in-frame ones, dropping some. The table has about 97,000 clones, 9.4% seen once. The sequence came from a man in his forties or fifties in good health and CMV-seropositive. This chain links TRBV11-2 with TRBJ2-6, with no clear D. The sample was PBMCs. DNA of the CDR3: TGTGCCAGCACCCCCGGGTTTCATACCTCTGGGGCCAACGTCCTGACTTTC. Amino acids: CASTPGFHTSGANVLTF.